This T cell receptor beta chain was sequenced during a study of control samples from healthy donors and cancer patients (dated by TCRdb to the early 2020s). Turning to this clone: Its antigen target is currently unknown. Base qualities are not at hand, and no much larger clone is one base apart.

Taken from cysteine to phenylalanine, the CDR3 has 15 residues. Only the CDR3 region is kept as DNA, spanning 45 bases read in frame from base 1. CDR1 and CDR2 are read off the germline V gene as SGDLS and YYNGEE. V was cut back by 0 bases and J by 6 bases, leaving a gap of 15 bases between them. The library came from the immunoSEQ multiplex PCR assay. TCRdb mirrors the immuneACCESS table, restricted to in-frame sequences. Some clones are absent from its copies; in checked studies, under half trace to an unresolved V gene, and the reason for the others is unknown. In all, the sample holds some 130,000 clones, and 92% of those were seen once. Roughly 1.9% of the sample is in the top ten clones.

This receptor was taken from a woman in her fifties or sixties in good health. Sequencing was done on a sample of blood. This sequence uses TRBV9 and TRBJ1-1; no confident D gene assignment can be made. CDR3 loop: CASSVVPGPMAEAFF. The bases read TGTGCCAGCAGCGTAGTTCCGGGTCCGATGGCTGAAGCTTTCTTT.